The clone carrying this T cell receptor beta chain appeared a few times. A junction end diverges from the germline sequence, so it may reflect a read error. Germline lookup yields CDR1 MNHEY and CDR2 SVGEGT. This CDR3 region has 15 residues. This entry is derived from a study of blood T cell repertoires in COVID-19. Sequenced by immunoSEQ multiplex PCR; TCRdb stores in-frame clones only, minus some. The sample comprises about 430,000 clones, 88% of which are singletons, and approximately 1.3% rests with the top ten. Sample: PBMCs or T cells enriched from blood (not recorded which). The chain is built from TRBV6-2 or TRBV6-3 and TRBJ2-1; a possible D gene is TRBD1 (6 bases). The sequence came from a woman under 30 who had been exposed to COVID-19. CDR3 nucleotides: TGTGCCAGCAGCTACTCACAGGGCCCCCTCATAGAGCAGTTCTTC. This translates into CASSYSQGPLIEQFF.